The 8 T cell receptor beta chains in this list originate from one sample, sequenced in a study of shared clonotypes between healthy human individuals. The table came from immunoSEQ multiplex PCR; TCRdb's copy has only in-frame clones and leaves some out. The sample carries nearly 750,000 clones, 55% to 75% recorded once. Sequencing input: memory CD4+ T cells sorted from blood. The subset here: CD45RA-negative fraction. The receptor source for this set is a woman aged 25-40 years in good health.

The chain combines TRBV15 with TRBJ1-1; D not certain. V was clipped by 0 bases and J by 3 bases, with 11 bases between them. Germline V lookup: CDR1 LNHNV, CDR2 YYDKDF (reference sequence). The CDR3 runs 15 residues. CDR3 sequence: CATSRDRVRDTEAFF. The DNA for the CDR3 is TGTGCCACCAGCAGAGATCGTGTAAGGGACACTGAAGCTTTCTTT.

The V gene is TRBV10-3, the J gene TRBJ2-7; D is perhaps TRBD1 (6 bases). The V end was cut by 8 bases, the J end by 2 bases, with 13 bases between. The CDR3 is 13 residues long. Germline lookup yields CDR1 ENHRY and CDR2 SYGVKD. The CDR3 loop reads CAIVAGDTYEQYF. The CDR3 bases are TGTGCCATCGTGGCCGGGGACACCTACGAGCAGTACTTC.

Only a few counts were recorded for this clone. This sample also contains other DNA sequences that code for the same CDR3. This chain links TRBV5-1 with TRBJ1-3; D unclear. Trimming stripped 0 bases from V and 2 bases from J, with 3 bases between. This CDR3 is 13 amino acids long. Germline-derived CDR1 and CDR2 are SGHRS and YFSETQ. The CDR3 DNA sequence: TGCGCCAGCAGCTTGGGGACTGGAAACACCATATATTTT. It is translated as CASSLGTGNTIYF.

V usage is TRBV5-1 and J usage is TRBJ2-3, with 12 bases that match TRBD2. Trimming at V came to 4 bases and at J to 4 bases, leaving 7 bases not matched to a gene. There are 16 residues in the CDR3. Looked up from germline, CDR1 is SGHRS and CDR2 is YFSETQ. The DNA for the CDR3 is TGCGCCAGCAGCGTGACTAGCGGGAGTACTTCAGATACGCAGTATTTT. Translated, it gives CASSVTSGSTSDTQYF.

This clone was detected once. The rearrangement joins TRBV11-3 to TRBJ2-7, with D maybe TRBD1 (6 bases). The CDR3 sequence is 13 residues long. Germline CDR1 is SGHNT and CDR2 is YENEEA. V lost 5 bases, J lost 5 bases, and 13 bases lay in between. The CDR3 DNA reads TGTGCCAGCAGCCGCCGCACAGGGAACGAGCAGTACTTC. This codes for CASSRRTGNEQYF.

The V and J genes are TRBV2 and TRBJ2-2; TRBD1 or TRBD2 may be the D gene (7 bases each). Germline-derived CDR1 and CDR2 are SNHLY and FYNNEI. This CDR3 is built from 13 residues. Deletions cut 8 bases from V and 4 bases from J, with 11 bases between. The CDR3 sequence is CASSGGVTGELFF. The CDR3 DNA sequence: TGTGCCAGCTCAGGGGGGGTCACCGGGGAGCTGTTTTTT.

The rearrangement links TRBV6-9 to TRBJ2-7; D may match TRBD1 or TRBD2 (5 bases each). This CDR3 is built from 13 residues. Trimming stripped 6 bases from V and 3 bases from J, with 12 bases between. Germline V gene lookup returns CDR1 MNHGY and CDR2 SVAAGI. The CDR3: CASRRRDVYEQYF. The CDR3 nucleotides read TGTGCCAGCAGGCGACGGGACGTCTACGAGCAGTACTTC.

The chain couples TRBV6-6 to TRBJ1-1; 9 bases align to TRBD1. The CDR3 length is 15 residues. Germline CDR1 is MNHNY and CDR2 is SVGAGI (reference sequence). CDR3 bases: TGTGCTGCGCTAGGAGGACAGGGGTTATACACTGAAGCTTTCTTT. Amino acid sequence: CAALGGQGLYTEAFF.